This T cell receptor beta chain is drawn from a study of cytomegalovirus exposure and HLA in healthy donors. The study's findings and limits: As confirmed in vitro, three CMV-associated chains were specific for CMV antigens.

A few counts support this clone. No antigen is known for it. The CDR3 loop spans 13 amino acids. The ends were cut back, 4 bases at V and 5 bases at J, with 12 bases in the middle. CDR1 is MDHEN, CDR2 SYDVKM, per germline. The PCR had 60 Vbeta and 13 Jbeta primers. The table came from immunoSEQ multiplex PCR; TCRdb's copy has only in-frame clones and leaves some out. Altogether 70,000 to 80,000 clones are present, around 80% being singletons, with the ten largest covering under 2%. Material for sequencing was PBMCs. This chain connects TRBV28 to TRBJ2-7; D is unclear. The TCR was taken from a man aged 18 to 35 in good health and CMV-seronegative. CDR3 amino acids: CASSYSPRDEQYF. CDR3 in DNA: TGTGCCAGCAGTTATAGTCCTCGGGACGAGCAGTACTTC.